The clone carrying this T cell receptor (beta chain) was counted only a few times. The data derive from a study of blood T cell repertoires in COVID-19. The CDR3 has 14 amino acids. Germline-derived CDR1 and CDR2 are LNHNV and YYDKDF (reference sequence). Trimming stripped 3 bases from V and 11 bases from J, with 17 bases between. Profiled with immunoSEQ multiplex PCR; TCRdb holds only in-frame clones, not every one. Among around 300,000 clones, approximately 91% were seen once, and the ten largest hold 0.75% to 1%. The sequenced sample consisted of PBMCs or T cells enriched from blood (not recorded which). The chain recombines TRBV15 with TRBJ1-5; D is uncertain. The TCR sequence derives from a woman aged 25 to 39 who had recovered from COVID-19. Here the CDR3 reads CATSSLLGDITQHF. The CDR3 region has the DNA TGTGCCACCAGCAGTCTTTTGGGCGACATCACCCAGCATTTT.